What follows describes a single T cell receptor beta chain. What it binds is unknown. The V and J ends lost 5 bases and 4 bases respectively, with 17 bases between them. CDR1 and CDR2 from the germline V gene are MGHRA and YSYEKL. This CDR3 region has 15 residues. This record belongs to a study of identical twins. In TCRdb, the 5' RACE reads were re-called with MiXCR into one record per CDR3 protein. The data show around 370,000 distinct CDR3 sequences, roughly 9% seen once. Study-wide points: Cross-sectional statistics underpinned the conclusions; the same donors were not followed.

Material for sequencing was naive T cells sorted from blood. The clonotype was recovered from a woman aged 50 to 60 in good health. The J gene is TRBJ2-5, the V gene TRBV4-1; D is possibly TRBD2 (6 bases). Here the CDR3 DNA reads TGCGCCAGCAGCGCGGAGCGGGCAAGGCTAGAGACCCAGTACTTC. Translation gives CASSAERARLETQYF.